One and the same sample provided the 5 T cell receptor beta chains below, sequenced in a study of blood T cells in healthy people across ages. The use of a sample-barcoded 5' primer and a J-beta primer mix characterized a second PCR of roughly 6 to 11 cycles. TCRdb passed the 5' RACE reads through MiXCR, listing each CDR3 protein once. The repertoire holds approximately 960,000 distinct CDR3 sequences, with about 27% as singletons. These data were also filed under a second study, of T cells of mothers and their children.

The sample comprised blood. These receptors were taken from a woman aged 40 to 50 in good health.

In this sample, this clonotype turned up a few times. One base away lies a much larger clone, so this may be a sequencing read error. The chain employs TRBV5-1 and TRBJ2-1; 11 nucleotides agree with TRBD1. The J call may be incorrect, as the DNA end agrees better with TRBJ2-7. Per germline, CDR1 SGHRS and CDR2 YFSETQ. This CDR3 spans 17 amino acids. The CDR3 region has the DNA TGCGCCAGCAGCTTGGGGACAGGGGGCATCTCCTACAATGAGCAGTACTTC. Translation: CASSLGTGGISYNEQYF.

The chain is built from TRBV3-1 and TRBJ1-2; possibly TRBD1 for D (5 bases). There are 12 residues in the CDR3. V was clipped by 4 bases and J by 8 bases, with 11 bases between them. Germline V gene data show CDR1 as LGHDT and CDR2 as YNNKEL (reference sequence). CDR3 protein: CASSRLTEGYTF. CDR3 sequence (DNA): TGTGCCAGCAGCCGCCTGACAGAAGGCTACACCTTC.

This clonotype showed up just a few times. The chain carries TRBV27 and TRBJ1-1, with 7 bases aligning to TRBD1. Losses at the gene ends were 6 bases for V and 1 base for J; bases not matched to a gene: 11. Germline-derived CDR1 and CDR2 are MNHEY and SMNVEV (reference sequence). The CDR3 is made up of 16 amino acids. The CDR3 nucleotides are TGTGCCAGCAGCCCCGACAGGGTGGGGGGGAACACTGAAGCTTTCTTT. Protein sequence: CASSPDRVGGNTEAFF.

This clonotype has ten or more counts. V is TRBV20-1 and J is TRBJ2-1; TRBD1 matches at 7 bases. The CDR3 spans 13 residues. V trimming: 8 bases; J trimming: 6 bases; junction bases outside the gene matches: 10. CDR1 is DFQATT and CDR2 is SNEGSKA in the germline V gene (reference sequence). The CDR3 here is CSLPGQIVNEQFF. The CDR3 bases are TGCAGTCTACCGGGACAGATAGTCAATGAGCAGTTCTTC.

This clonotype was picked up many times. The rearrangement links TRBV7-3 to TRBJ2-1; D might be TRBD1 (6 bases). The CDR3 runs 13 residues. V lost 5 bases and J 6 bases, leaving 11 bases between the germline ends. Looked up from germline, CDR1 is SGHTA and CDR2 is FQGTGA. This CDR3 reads CASSRQVSNEQFF. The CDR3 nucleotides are TGTGCCAGCAGCCGACAGGTTTCCAATGAGCAGTTCTTC.